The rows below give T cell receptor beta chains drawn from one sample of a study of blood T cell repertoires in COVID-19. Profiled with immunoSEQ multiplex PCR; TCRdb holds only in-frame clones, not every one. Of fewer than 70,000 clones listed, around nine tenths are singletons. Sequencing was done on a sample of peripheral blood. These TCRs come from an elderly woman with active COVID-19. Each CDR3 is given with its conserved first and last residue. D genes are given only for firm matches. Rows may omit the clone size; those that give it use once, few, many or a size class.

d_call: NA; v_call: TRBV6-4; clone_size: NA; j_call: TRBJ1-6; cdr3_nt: TGTGCCAGCAGTGATGAGGGGGATAATTCACCCCTCCACTTT; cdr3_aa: CASSDEGDNSPLHF
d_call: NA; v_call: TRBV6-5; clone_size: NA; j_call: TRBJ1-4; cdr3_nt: TGTGCCAGCAGGAGGACCCAGGGAAACGAAAAACTGTTTTTT; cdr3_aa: CASRRTQGNEKLFF
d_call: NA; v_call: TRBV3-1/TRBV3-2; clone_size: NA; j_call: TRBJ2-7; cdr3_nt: TGTGCCAGCAACTCGGGAGGACAGGGTGGCGAGCAGTACTTC; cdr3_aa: CASNSGGQGGEQYF
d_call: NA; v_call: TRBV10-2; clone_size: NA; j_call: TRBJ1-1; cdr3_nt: TGCGCCAGCAATGAGGGCTTTGACACTGAAGCTTTCTTT; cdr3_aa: CASNEGFDTEAFF
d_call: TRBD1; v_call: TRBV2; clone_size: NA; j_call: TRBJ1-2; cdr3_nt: TGTGCCAGCAGCCCGCAGGGGGCTTATGGCTACACCTTC; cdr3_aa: CASSPQGAYGYTF
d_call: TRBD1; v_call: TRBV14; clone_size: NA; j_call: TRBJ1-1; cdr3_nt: TGTGCCAGCAGCCAAGAGACAGGGGTGAACACTGAAGCTTTCTTT; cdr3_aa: CASSQETGVNTEAFF
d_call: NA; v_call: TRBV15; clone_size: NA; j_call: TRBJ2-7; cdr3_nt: TGTGCCACCAGCCCCACCGGCACCACGGGCGAGCAGTACTTC; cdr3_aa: CATSPTGTTGEQYF
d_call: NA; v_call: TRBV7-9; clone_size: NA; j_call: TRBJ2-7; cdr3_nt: TGTGCCAGCAGCTCCTCCAGGGCTCACTACGAGCAGTACTTC; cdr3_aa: CASSSSRAHYEQYF
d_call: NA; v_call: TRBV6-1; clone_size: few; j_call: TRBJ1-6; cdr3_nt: TGTGCCAGCAGTGAAGTCTTCTCCTATAATTCACCCCTCCACTTT; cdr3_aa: CASSEVFSYNSPLHF
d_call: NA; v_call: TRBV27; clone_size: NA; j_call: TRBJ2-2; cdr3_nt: TGTGCCAGCAGTTTCTTCGGTGCCGGGGAGCTGTTTTTT; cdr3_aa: CASSFFGAGELFF
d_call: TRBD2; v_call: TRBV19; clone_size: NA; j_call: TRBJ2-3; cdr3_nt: TGTGCCAGTACCAAAGCCACGGGGGCTAGCGGGAGGACAGATACGCAGTATTTT; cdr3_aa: CASTKATGASGRTDTQYF
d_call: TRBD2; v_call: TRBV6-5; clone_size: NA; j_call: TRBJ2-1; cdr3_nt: TGTGCCAGCAGAGATGCTAGCGGGAGCGTGTATGAGCAGTTCTTC; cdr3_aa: CASRDASGSVYEQFF
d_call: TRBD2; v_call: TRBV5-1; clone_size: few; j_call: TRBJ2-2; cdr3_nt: TGCGCCAGCAGTCAACTTAGCGGGGACGCCGGGGAGCTGTTTTTT; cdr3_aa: CASSQLSGDAGELFF
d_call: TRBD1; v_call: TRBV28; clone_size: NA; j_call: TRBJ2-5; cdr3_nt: TGTGCCAGCAGCCCGACAGGGGGGAATCAAGAGACCCAGTACTTC; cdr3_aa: CASSPTGGNQETQYF
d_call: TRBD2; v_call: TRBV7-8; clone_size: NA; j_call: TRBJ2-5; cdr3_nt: TGTGCCAGCAACCCGATTTTGAGGAGCGGGGGGCCGGAGACCCAGTACTTC; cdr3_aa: CASNPILRSGGPETQYF
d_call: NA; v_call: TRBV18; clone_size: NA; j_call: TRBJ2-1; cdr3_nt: TGTGCCAGCTCCCGTAAGGTTGGGCCCACGAGTCATGAGCAGTTCTTC; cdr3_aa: CASSRKVGPTSHEQFF
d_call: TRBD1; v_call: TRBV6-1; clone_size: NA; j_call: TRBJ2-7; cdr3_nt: TGTGCCAGCAGTGACAACAGGGGGCGCACCTACGAGCAGTACTTC; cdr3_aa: CASSDNRGRTYEQYF
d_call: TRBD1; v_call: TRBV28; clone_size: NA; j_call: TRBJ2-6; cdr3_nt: TGTGCCAGCGGGGGACAGCCGCCCGCCGGGGCCAACGTCCTGACTTTC; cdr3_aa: CASGGQPPAGANVLTF
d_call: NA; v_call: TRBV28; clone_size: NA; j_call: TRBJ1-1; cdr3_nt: TGTGCCAGCAGTCTCGCGTCCACGGGGTACAACACTGAAGCTTTCTTT; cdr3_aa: CASSLASTGYNTEAFF
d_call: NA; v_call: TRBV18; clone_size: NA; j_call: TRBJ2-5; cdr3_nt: TGTGCCAGCTCACCCGGACAGTTGGCTGAGACCCAGTACTTC; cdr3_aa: CASSPGQLAETQYF
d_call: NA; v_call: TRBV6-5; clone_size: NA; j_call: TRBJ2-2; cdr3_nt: TGTGCCAGCAGCTCACCTCCGGGGGGCTCCGGAGAGCTGTTTTTT; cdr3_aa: CASSSPPGGSGELFF
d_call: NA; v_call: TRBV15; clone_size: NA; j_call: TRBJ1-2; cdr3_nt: TGTGCCACCAGCAGAGATCCGGGGGGGGACGATGGCTACACCTTC; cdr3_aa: CATSRDPGGDDGYTF
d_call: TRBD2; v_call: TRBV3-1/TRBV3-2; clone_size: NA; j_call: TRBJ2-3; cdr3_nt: TGTGCCAGCAGCCAGCTGGGACTAGCGGTCACAGATACGCAGTATTTT; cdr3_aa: CASSQLGLAVTDTQYF
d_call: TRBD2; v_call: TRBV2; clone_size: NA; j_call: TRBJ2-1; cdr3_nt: TGTGCCAGCAGTGTAATTAGCGGGAGTAATGAGCAGTTCTTC; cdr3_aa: CASSVISGSNEQFF
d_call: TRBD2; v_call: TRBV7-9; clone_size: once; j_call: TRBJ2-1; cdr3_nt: TGTGCCAGCAGCTTAGTGAGCGGGAGACGAAGCAATGAGCAGTTCTTC; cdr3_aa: CASSLVSGRRSNEQFF
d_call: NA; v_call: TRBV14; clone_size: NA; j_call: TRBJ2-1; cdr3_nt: TGTGCCAGCAGCCAAGAGTCCGGGGAGTCAGCGGGCTGGTTAAGCTCCTACAATGAGCAGTTCTTC; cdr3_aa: CASSQESGESAGWLSSYNEQFF